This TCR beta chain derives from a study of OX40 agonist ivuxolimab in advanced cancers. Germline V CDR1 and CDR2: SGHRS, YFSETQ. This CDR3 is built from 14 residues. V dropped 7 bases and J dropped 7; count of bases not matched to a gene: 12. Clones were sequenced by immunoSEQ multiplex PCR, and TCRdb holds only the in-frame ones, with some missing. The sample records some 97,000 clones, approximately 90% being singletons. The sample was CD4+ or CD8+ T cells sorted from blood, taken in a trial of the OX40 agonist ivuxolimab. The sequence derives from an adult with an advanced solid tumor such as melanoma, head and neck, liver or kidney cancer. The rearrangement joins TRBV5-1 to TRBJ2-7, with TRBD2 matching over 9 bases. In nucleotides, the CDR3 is TGCGCCAGCTGTATCATAGCGGGAGCTGGGGAGCAGTACTTC. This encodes CASCIIAGAGEQYF. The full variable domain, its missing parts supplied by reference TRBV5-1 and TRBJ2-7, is KAGVTQTPRYLIKTRGQQVTLSCSPISGHRSVSWYQQTPGQGLQFLFEYFSETQRNKGNFPGRFSGRQFSNSRSEMNVSTLELGDSALYLCASCIIAGAGEQYFGPGTRLTVT.